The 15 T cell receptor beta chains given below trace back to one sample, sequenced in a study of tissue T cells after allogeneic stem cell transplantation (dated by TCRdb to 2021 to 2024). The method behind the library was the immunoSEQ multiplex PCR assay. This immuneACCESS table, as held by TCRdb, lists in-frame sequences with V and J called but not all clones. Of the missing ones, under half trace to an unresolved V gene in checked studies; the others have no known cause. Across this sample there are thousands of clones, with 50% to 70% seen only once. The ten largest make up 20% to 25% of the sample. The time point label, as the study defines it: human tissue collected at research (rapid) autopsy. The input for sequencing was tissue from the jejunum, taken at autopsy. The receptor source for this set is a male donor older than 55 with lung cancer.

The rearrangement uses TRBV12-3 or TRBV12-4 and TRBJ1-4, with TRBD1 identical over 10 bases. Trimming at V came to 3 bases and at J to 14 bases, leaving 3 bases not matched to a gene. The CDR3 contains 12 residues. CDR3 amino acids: CASSFWDRGLFF. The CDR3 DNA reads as TGTGCCAGCAGTTTTTGGGACAGGGGTCTGTTTTTT.

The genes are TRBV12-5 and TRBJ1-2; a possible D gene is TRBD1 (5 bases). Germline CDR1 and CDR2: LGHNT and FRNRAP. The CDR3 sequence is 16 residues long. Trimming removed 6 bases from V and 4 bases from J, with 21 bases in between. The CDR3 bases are TGTGCTAGTGGGCCTGTCCGGGGCAGCGCTTTCTATGGCTACACCTTC. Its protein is CASGPVRGSAFYGYTF.

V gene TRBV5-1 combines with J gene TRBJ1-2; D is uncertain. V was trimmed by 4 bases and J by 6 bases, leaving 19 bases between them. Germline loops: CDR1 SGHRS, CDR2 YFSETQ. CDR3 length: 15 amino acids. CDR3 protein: CASSQINGNRDGYTF. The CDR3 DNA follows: TGCGCCAGCAGCCAGATCAACGGAAACAGAGATGGCTACACCTTC.

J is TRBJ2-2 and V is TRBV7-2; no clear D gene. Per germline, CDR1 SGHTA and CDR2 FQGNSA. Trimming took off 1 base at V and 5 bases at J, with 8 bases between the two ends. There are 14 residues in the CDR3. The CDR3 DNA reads TGTGCCAGCAGCTTAGATCCGTGGACCGGGGAGCTGTTTTTT. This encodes CASSLDPWTGELFF. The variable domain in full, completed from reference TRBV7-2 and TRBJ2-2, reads GAGVSQSPSNKVTEKGKDVELRCDPISGHTALYWYRQSLGQGLEFLIYFQGNSAPDKSGLPSDRFSAERTGGSVSTLTIQRTQQEDSAVYLCASSLDPWTGELFFGEGSRLTVL.

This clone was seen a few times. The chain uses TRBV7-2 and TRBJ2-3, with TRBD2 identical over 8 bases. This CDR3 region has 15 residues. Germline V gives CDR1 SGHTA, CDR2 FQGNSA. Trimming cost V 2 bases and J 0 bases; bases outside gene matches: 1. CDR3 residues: CASSLPSGSTDTQYF. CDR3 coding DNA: TGTGCCAGCAGCTTACCTAGCGGGAGCACAGATACGCAGTATTTT. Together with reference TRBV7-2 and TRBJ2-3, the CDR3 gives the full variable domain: GAGVSQSPSNKVTEKGKDVELRCDPISGHTALYWYRQSLGQGLEFLIYFQGNSAPDKSGLPSDRFSAERTGGSVSTLTIQRTQQEDSAVYLCASSLPSGSTDTQYFGPGTRLTVL.

As DNA, the CDR3 is TGTGCCAGCAGTTCCAAGCTAGCGGGTTTCACAGATACGCAGTATTTT. Residues: CASSSKLAGFTDTQYF. V and J are TRBV27 and TRBJ2-3, with 8 nucleotides matching TRBD2. The CDR3 has 16 amino acids. V was clipped by 4 bases and J by 2 bases; unmatched bases: 8. Germline values: CDR1 MNHEY, CDR2 SMNVEV (reference sequence).

CDR3 DNA sequence: TGTGCCAGCAGCCTTGACACAGGGGGCGCGGGCACTGAAGCTTTCTTT. Translation: CASSLDTGGAGTEAFF. The chain couples TRBV5-4 to TRBJ1-1, with TRBD1 matching 9 bases. This CDR3 comprises 16 residues. Germline V gene lookup returns CDR1 SGHNT and CDR2 YYREEE (reference sequence). The ends lost 4 bases at V and 4 bases at J; junction bases unmatched: 11.

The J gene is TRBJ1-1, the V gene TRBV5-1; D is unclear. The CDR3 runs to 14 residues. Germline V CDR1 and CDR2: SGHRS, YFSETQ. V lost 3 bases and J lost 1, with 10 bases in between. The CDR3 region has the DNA TGCGCCAGCAGCTACCAATATGGGAACACTGAAGCTTTCTTT. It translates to CASSYQYGNTEAFF. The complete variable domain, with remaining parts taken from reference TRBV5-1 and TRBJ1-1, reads KAGVTQTPRYLIKTRGQQVTLSCSPISGHRSVSWYQQTPGQGLQFLFEYFSETQRNKGNFPGRFSGRQFSNSRSEMNVSTLELGDSALYLCASSYQYGNTEAFFGQGTRLTVV.

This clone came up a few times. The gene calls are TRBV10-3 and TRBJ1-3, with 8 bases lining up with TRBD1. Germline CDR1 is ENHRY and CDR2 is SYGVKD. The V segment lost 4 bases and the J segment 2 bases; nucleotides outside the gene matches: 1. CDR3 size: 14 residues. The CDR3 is CAISGTGTGNTIYF. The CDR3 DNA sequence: TGTGCCATCAGTGGGACAGGGACTGGAAACACCATATATTTT.

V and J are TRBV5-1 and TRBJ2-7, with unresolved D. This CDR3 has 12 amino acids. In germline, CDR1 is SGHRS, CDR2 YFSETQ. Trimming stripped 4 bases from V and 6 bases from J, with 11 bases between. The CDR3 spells CASSLGMGEQYF. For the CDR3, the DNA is TGCGCCAGCAGCCTCGGTATGGGCGAGCAGTACTTC.

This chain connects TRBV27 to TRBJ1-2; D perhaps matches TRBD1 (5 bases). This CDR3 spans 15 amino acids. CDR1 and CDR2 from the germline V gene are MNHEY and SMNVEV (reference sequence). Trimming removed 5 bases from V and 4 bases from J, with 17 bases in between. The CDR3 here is CASSLGLGGSYGYTF. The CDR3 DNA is TGTGCCAGCAGTCTCGGACTTGGGGGGAGCTATGGCTACACCTTC.

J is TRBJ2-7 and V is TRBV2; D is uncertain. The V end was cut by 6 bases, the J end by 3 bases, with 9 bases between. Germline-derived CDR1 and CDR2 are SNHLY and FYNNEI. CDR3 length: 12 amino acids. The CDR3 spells CASSQFFYEQYF. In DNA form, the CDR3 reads TGTGCCAGCAGCCAATTTTTCTACGAGCAGTACTTC.

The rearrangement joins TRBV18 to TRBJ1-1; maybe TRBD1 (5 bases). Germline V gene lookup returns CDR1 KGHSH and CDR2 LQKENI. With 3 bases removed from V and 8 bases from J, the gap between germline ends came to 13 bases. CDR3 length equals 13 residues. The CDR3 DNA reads TGTGCCAGCTCACCTACCAGGGACTCCGAAGCTTTCTTT. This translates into CASSPTRDSEAFF.

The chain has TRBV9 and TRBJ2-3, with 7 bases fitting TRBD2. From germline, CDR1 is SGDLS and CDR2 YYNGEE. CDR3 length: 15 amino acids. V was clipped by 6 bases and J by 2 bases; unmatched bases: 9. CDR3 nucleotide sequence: TGTGCCAGCAACCTCCAAGGACTAGTCACAGATACGCAGTATTTT. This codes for CASNLQGLVTDTQYF. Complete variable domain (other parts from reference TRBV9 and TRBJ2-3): DSGVTQTPKHLITATGQRVTLRCSPRSGDLSVYWYQQSLDQGLQFLIQYYNGEERAKGNILERFSAQQFPDLHSELNLSSLELGDSALYFCASNLQGLVTDTQYFGPGTRLTVL.

The CDR3 loop is CASSYGIWTGKFEQYF. The DNA of the CDR3 is TGTGCCAGCAGTTATGGAATATGGACAGGGAAGTTCGAGCAGTACTTC. V usage is TRBV6-2 or TRBV6-3 and J usage is TRBJ2-7, with TRBD1 matching 8 bases. V was clipped by 3 bases and J by 6 bases; unmatched bases: 13. The germline V gene encodes CDR1 MNHEY and CDR2 SVGEGT. The CDR3 loop spans 16 amino acids.